Listed here is a single T cell receptor beta chain. The length of the CDR3 is 15 residues. The V end was cut by 4 bases, the J end by 5 bases, with 15 bases between. Germline CDR1 reads SGHNT; CDR2 reads YENEEA. Time point here: persistent/refractory GD, antithyroid drugs over 5 years with positive TRAb. From PBMCs, RNA was extracted and then used to make the TCR library. According to the study, TCR beta libraries were built with iRepertoire HTBI primers and CDR3-region Arm-PCR. TCRdb used MiXCR to reprocess the multiplex PCR reads, holding one entry per CDR3 protein. The data show some 370,000 distinct CDR3 sequences, roughly 20% seen once. This entry comes from a study of regulatory T cells in long-lasting Graves disease.

V usage is TRBV11-3 and J usage is TRBJ2-1, with a weak D call TRBD1 (5 bases). This TCR was recovered from a female donor with Graves disease. The material sequenced was peripheral blood mononuclear cells (PBMCs), taken when the disease was refractory, from a patient treated with antithyroid drugs. The CDR3 DNA is TGTGCCAGCAGCTCCCGTCAGGGCGCCCACAATGAGCAGTTCTTC. It is translated as CASSSRQGAHNEQFF.